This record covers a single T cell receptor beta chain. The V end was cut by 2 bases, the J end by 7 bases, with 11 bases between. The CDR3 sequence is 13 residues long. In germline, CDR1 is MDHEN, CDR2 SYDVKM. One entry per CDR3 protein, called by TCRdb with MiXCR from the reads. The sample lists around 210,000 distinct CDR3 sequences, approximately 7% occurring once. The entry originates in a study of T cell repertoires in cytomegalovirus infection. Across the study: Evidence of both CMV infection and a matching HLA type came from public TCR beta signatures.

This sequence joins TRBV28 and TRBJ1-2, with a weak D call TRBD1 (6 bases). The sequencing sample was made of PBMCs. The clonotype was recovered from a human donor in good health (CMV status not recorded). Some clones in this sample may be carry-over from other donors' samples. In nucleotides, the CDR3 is TGTGCCAGCAGTTTACTGCGGGGGGCTGGCTACACCTTC. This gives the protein CASSLLRGAGYTF.